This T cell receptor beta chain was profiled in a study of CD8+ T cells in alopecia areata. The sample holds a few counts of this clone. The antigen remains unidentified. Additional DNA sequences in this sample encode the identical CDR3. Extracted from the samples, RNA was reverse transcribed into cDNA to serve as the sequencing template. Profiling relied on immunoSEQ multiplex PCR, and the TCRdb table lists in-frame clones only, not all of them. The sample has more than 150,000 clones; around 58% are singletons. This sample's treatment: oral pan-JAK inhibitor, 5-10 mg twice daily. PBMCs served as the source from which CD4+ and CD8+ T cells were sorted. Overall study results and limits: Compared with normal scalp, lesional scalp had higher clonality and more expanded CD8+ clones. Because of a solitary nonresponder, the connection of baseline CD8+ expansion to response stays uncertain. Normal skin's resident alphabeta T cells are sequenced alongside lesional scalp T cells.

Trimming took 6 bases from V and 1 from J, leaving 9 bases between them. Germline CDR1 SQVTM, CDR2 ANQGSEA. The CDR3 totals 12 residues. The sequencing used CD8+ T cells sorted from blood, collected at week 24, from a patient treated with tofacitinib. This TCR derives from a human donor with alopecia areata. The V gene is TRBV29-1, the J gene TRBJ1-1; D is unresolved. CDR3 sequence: CSVPWGNTEAFF. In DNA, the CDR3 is TGCAGCGTGCCTTGGGGGAACACTGAAGCTTTCTTT.